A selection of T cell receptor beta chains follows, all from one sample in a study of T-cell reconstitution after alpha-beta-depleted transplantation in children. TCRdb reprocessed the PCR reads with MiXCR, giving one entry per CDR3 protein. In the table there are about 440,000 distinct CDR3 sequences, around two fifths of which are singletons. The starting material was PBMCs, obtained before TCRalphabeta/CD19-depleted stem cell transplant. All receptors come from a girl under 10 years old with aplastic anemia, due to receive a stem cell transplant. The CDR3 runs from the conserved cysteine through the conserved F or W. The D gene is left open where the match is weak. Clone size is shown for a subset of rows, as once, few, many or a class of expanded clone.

CDR3 protein: CASSQELINEQFF
CDR3 DNA: TGCGCCAGCAGCCAAGAACTGATCAATGAGCAGTTCTTC
J gene: TRBJ2-1
D gene: .
clone size: .
V gene: TRBV4-1

CDR3 protein: CASNPQGRSTGELFF
CDR3 DNA: TGTGCCAGTAACCCCCAGGGGAGGTCCACCGGGGAGCTGTTTTTT
J gene: TRBJ2-2
D gene: .
clone size: many
V gene: TRBV19

CDR3 protein: CSARVLRISYEQYF
CDR3 DNA: TGCAGTGCTAGAGTTCTAAGGATCTCCTACGAGCAGTACTTC
J gene: TRBJ2-7
D gene: .
clone size: .
V gene: TRBV20-1

CDR3 protein: CSAPRAGQYEQYF
CDR3 DNA: TGCAGTGCTCCCCGGGCAGGGCAGTACGAGCAGTACTTC
J gene: TRBJ2-7
D gene: .
clone size: few
V gene: TRBV20-1

CDR3 protein: CASSQPTSGTDTQYF
CDR3 DNA: TGTGCCAGCAGCCAACCGACTAGCGGCACAGATACGCAGTATTTT
J gene: TRBJ2-3
D gene: TRBD2
clone size: once
V gene: TRBV6-2/TRBV6-3

CDR3 protein: CASSLAGGPVGEQFF
CDR3 DNA: TGTGCCAGCAGCCTAGCGGGAGGTCCGGTAGGTGAGCAGTTCTTC
J gene: TRBJ2-1
D gene: TRBD2
clone size: .
V gene: TRBV7-6

CDR3 protein: CSARERGGGGWAYEQYF
CDR3 DNA: TGCAGTGCTAGGGAGAGGGGAGGAGGTGGCTGGGCCTACGAGCAGTACTTC
J gene: TRBJ2-7
D gene: .
clone size: .
V gene: TRBV20-1

CDR3 protein: CAISNKGGGAYNSPLHF
CDR3 DNA: TGTGCCATCAGCAATAAGGGCGGTGGAGCCTATAATTCACCCCTCCACTTT
J gene: TRBJ1-6
D gene: .
clone size: .
V gene: TRBV10-3

CDR3 protein: CASSLALAGGWAETQYF
CDR3 DNA: TGTGCCAGCAGCTTAGCGCTAGCGGGGGGCTGGGCGGAGACCCAGTACTTC
J gene: TRBJ2-5
D gene: TRBD2
clone size: .
V gene: TRBV7-2

CDR3 protein: CASSQEDTKNTGELFF
CDR3 DNA: TGTGCCAGCAGCCAAGAGGACACGAAGAACACCGGGGAGCTGTTTTTT
J gene: TRBJ2-2
D gene: .
clone size: few
V gene: TRBV3-1

CDR3 protein: CASSGTGPAVAYTF
CDR3 DNA: TGTGCCAGCAGCGGCACCGGACCGGCCGTTGCCTACACCTTC
J gene: TRBJ1-2
D gene: .
clone size: .
V gene: TRBV28

CDR3 protein: CASSPGLGNIQYF
CDR3 DNA: TGTGCCAGCAGCCCAGGACTAGGAAACATTCAGTACTTC
J gene: TRBJ2-4
D gene: TRBD2
clone size: .
V gene: TRBV3-1

CDR3 protein: CASSEALGYGYTF
CDR3 DNA: TGTGCCAGCAGTGAAGCTCTCGGATATGGCTACACCTTC
J gene: TRBJ1-2
D gene: .
clone size: .
V gene: TRBV6-1

CDR3 protein: CASSLWGPGELFF
CDR3 DNA: TGTGCCAGCAGTTTATGGGGGCCCGGGGAGCTGTTTTTT
J gene: TRBJ2-2
D gene: .
clone size: once
V gene: TRBV28

CDR3 protein: CASRSGTQHHF
CDR3 DNA: TGTGCCAGCCGATCCGGGACTCAACATCACTTT
J gene: TRBJ1-6
D gene: .
clone size: few
V gene: TRBV12-3/TRBV12-4

CDR3 protein: CASSLQTSGRAPYEQYF
CDR3 DNA: TGTGCCAGCAGCCTACAGACTAGCGGGAGGGCACCGTACGAGCAGTACTTC
J gene: TRBJ2-7
D gene: TRBD2
clone size: .
V gene: TRBV7-2

CDR3 protein: CATSDLRRSNEQFF
CDR3 DNA: TGTGCCACCAGTGATTTACGACGAAGCAATGAGCAGTTCTTC
J gene: TRBJ2-1
D gene: .
clone size: few
V gene: TRBV24-1

CDR3 protein: CSVEEWEDRATDTQYF
CDR3 DNA: TGCAGCGTTGAAGAATGGGAGGACAGGGCCACAGATACGCAGTATTTT
J gene: TRBJ2-3
D gene: TRBD1
clone size: many
V gene: TRBV29-1

CDR3 protein: CASSQMTGQETQYF
CDR3 DNA: TGTGCCAGCAGTCAGATGACAGGTCAAGAGACCCAGTACTTC
J gene: TRBJ2-5
D gene: .
clone size: .
V gene: TRBV12-3/TRBV12-4

CDR3 protein: CASSVSGGTEAFF
CDR3 DNA: TGTGCCAGCAGCGTATCCGGGGGCACTGAAGCTTTCTTT
J gene: TRBJ1-1
D gene: .
clone size: many
V gene: TRBV9

CDR3 protein: CSVRSGRAYEQYF
CDR3 DNA: TGCAGTGTCCGAAGCGGGAGGGCCTACGAGCAGTACTTC
J gene: TRBJ2-7
D gene: TRBD2
clone size: few
V gene: TRBV20-1

CDR3 protein: CASTPGYRENGYTF
CDR3 DNA: TGTGCCAGCACCCCGGGGTACAGGGAAAATGGCTACACCTTC
J gene: TRBJ1-2
D gene: .
clone size: few
V gene: TRBV12-3/TRBV12-4

CDR3 protein: CSASTSGTVNQPQHF
CDR3 DNA: TGCAGTGCTAGTACCTCCGGAACAGTGAATCAGCCCCAGCATTTT
J gene: TRBJ1-5
D gene: .
clone size: many
V gene: TRBV20-1

CDR3 protein: CASSLTENYGYTF
CDR3 DNA: TGTGCCAGCAGCCTAACAGAAAACTATGGCTACACCTTC
J gene: TRBJ1-2
D gene: .
clone size: few
V gene: TRBV5-1

CDR3 protein: CASIGPGQGITEQYF
CDR3 DNA: TGTGCCAGCATAGGACCGGGACAGGGGATCACCGAGCAGTACTTC
J gene: TRBJ2-7
D gene: TRBD1
clone size: .
V gene: TRBV28

CDR3 protein: CATARDRVNEKLFF
CDR3 DNA: TGTGCCACCGCACGGGACAGGGTAAATGAAAAACTGTTTTTT
J gene: TRBJ1-4
D gene: TRBD1
clone size: many
V gene: TRBV15

CDR3 protein: CASSQDRPTSRKGPSTDTQYF
CDR3 DNA: TGCGCCAGCAGCCAAGATAGGCCAACCTCTCGGAAGGGCCCTAGCACAGATACGCAGTATTTT
J gene: TRBJ2-3
D gene: .
clone size: .
V gene: TRBV4-1

CDR3 protein: CASSLESGRTYNEQFF
CDR3 DNA: TGTGCCAGCAGCTTAGAAAGCGGGAGAACCTACAATGAGCAGTTCTTC
J gene: TRBJ2-1
D gene: TRBD2
clone size: many
V gene: TRBV7-2

CDR3 protein: CASSSGGAGYEQYF
CDR3 DNA: TGTGCCAGCAGTTCCGGGGGGGCCGGCTACGAGCAGTACTTC
J gene: TRBJ2-7
D gene: TRBD2
clone size: .
V gene: TRBV12-3/TRBV12-4

CDR3 protein: CSASPNSLNSPLHF
CDR3 DNA: TGCAGTGCTAGTCCGAACAGCCTTAATTCACCCCTCCACTTT
J gene: TRBJ1-6
D gene: .
clone size: .
V gene: TRBV20-1

CDR3 protein: CSARENGNTGELFF
CDR3 DNA: TGCAGTGCTAGAGAAAACGGCAACACCGGGGAGCTGTTTTTT
J gene: TRBJ2-2
D gene: .
clone size: once
V gene: TRBV20-1

CDR3 protein: CASTELAGVGTGELFF
CDR3 DNA: TGTGCCAGCACCGAGCTAGCGGGAGTGGGCACCGGGGAGCTGTTTTTT
J gene: TRBJ2-2
D gene: TRBD2
clone size: few
V gene: TRBV4-2

CDR3 protein: CSALPGPINEKLFF
CDR3 DNA: TGCAGTGCTCTCCCGGGGCCCATTAATGAAAAACTGTTTTTT
J gene: TRBJ1-4
D gene: .
clone size: many
V gene: TRBV20-1

CDR3 protein: CASSLVGPLDRGRSSGANVLTF
CDR3 DNA: TGTGCCAGCAGCTTAGTAGGGCCCCTCGACAGGGGGCGCAGCTCTGGGGCCAACGTCCTGACTTTC
J gene: TRBJ2-6
D gene: TRBD1
clone size: few
V gene: TRBV11-3

CDR3 protein: CASSLPGTGPHNEQFF
CDR3 DNA: TGTGCCAGCAGCTTGCCCGGGACAGGGCCCCACAATGAGCAGTTCTTC
J gene: TRBJ2-1
D gene: TRBD1
clone size: .
V gene: TRBV5-4

CDR3 protein: CASSPLYVVETQYF
CDR3 DNA: TGTGCCAGCAGCCCCCTATATGTGGTTGAGACCCAGTACTTC
J gene: TRBJ2-5
D gene: .
clone size: many
V gene: TRBV7-2

CDR3 protein: CASSLRTGGEEQFF
CDR3 DNA: TGCGCCAGCAGCTTGAGGACAGGGGGTGAGGAGCAGTTCTTC
J gene: TRBJ2-1
D gene: TRBD1
clone size: .
V gene: TRBV5-1

CDR3 protein: CSEGANYGYTF
CDR3 DNA: TGCAGTGAGGGAGCTAACTATGGCTACACCTTC
J gene: TRBJ1-2
D gene: .
clone size: many
V gene: TRBV20-1

CDR3 protein: CASSSTRTLTYEQYF
CDR3 DNA: TGTGCCAGCAGCTCCACCCGGACACTTACCTACGAGCAGTACTTC
J gene: TRBJ2-7
D gene: .
clone size: few
V gene: TRBV7-9

CDR3 protein: CASSWPRGHHYGYTF
CDR3 DNA: TGTGCCAGCAGTTGGCCCAGGGGGCATCACTATGGCTACACCTTC
J gene: TRBJ1-2
D gene: TRBD1
clone size: many
V gene: TRBV6-5

CDR3 protein: CASLDGSSGDYFYNEQFF
CDR3 DNA: TGTGCCAGCTTGGACGGGTCTAGCGGGGATTACTTCTACAATGAGCAGTTCTTC
J gene: TRBJ2-1
D gene: TRBD2
clone size: .
V gene: TRBV9

CDR3 protein: CASSLPPGGGRGEQFF
CDR3 DNA: TGTGCCAGCAGTTTACCCCCGGGGGGGGGACGGGGTGAGCAGTTCTTC
J gene: TRBJ2-1
D gene: TRBD2
clone size: few
V gene: TRBV27

CDR3 protein: CASSPGQGAAFF
CDR3 DNA: TGTGCCAGCTCACCAGGGCAGGGGGCGGCTTTCTTT
J gene: TRBJ1-1
D gene: TRBD1
clone size: .
V gene: TRBV18

CDR3 protein: CASNFIQGYEQYF
CDR3 DNA: TGTGCCAGCAACTTCATCCAGGGTTACGAGCAGTACTTC
J gene: TRBJ2-7
D gene: .
clone size: once
V gene: TRBV7-7

CDR3 protein: CASSYLTYEQYF
CDR3 DNA: TGTGCCAGCAGCTATTTGACCTACGAGCAGTACTTC
J gene: TRBJ2-7
D gene: .
clone size: .
V gene: TRBV6-2/TRBV6-3